The 28 T cell receptor beta chains below come from one sample, sequenced in a study of beta chain features in type 1 diabetes. Study results and caveats: For Type 1 diabetes patients, all four CD4+ subsets carried TCRB CDR3s that were moderately but significantly shorter.

The isolated RNA, all of it, was reverse transcribed, so expressed TCRB transcripts were what got sequenced. TCRdb keeps only in-frame clones here, not all; method: immunoSEQ multiplex PCR. The data contain some 350,000 clones, 8.5% to 10% of them singletons. No antigen has been identified for these receptors. Sequences were obtained from central memory CD4+ T cells from blood. Source of these receptors: a man aged 30 to 39 with type 1 diabetes.

This rearrangement joins TRBV18 to TRBJ2-2; D gene unclear. The V end was cut by 4 bases, the J end by 2 bases, with 11 bases between. The CDR3 has 15 amino acids. The germline V gene has CDR1 KGHSH and CDR2 LQKENI. The DNA for the CDR3 is TGTGCCAGCTCACGGGTACTAACCAACACCGGGGAGCTGTTTTTT. Protein product: CASSRVLTNTGELFF.

This clone was found a few times. The chain links TRBV9 to TRBJ2-1; a weak D match, TRBD2 (5 bases). V lost 1 base and J 6 bases, leaving 11 bases between the germline ends. The germline gives CDR1 SGDLS, CDR2 YYNGEE. The CDR3 length is 14 residues. The DNA for the CDR3 is TGTGCCAGCAGCGTAAAGTTTCGGGGCAATGAGCAGTTCTTC. It codes for CASSVKFRGNEQFF.

There are a few counts of this clone. V and J are TRBV6-1 and TRBJ2-3, with D perhaps matching TRBD2 (6 bases). V was shortened by 7 bases and J by 2 bases, with 13 bases between the two germline ends. The germline V gene has CDR1 MNHNS and CDR2 SASEGT. The CDR3 is 14 residues long. CDR3 loop: CASKTSTVTDTQYF. CDR3 DNA sequence: TGTGCCAGCAAAACTAGCACGGTCACAGATACGCAGTATTTT.

This chain joins TRBV4-3 and TRBJ2-7; D is unresolved. The V and J ends lost 4 bases and 5 bases respectively, with 18 bases between them. There are 15 residues in the CDR3. CDR1 LGHNA and CDR2 YSLEER come from the germline V gene. CDR3: CASSLQGVVGDEQYF. In DNA, the CDR3 is TGCGCCAGCAGCCTCCAAGGAGTGGTAGGCGACGAGCAGTACTTC.

This clone was counted between two and nine times. This rearrangement joins TRBV4-2 to TRBJ1-1; maybe TRBD1 (5 bases). V was trimmed by 4 bases and J by 3 bases, leaving 9 bases between them. This CDR3 region has 13 residues. Germline-derived CDR1 and CDR2 are LGHNA and YNFKEQ. The CDR3 here is CASSPQGHTEAFF. In nucleotides, the CDR3 is TGTGCCAGCAGCCCTCAGGGTCACACTGAAGCTTTCTTT.

This clone was seen more than once but under ten times. CDR3 in DNA: TGTGCCAGCAGCTTACGGGACAGGGGGCTGTATGGTAATTCACCCCTCCACTTT. This gives the protein CASSLRDRGLYGNSPLHF. J is TRBJ1-6 and V is TRBV7-2; TRBD1 agrees at 12 bases. This CDR3 contains 18 residues. Germline lookup yields CDR1 SGHTA and CDR2 FQGNSA. Losses at the gene ends were 2 bases for V and 6 bases for J; bases not matched to a gene: 8.

The chain uses TRBV6-1 and TRBJ2-3; no firm D call. Germline V gene lookup returns CDR1 MNHNS and CDR2 SASEGT. V was cut by 2 bases and J by 3 bases, with 12 bases left in between. The CDR3 has 15 amino acids. CDR3 nucleotides: TGTGCCAGCAGTGAATTGGACGGGCAGACAGATACGCAGTATTTT. Amino acid sequence: CASSELDGQTDTQYF.

This rearrangement joins TRBV5-4 to TRBJ2-3; 7 nucleotides agree with TRBD1. Germline assignment: CDR1 SGHNT and CDR2 YYREEE (reference sequence). This CDR3 is 15 amino acids long. The V and J ends lost 3 bases and 8 bases, in that order; junction bases with no gene match: 12. CDR3 in amino acids: CASSSKGQPSGTQYF. CDR3 nucleotide sequence: TGTGCCAGCAGCTCAAAGGGACAGCCCTCGGGTACGCAGTATTTT.

This clone was picked up a small number of times. Germline and junction disagree at one end, which may indicate a read error. The rearrangement links TRBV5-4 to TRBJ2-2, with TRBD2 as a possible D gene (6 bases). This CDR3 is built from 16 residues. Germline lookup yields CDR1 SGHNT and CDR2 YYREEE (reference sequence). CDR3 bases: TGCGCCAGCAGCCATTCCGGGAGAGCTTACACCGGGGAGCTGTTTTTT. Translation: CASSHSGRAYTGELFF.

On this clone: One end of the junction does not line up with germline, which may come from a read error. In the same sample, other DNA sequences code for this CDR3. V usage is TRBV2 and J usage is TRBJ1-5; 7 positions agree with TRBD1. The CDR3 length is 15 residues. The germline V gene encodes CDR1 SNHLY and CDR2 FYNNEI. The CDR3 here is CASSVNRGENQPQHF. In DNA, the CDR3 is TGTGCCAGCAGTGTTAACAGGGGCGAGAATCAACCCCAGCATTTT.

With respect to this clone: The same CDR3 can be traced to other DNA sequences in this sample. CDR3 sequence (DNA): TGTGCCAGCAGCTTAGGTGTCGGGCGGGAGACCCAGTACTTC. The encoded protein is CASSLGVGRETQYF. The chain joins TRBV7-9 to TRBJ2-5; D unresolved. With 1 base removed from V and 5 bases from J, the gap between germline ends came to 11 bases. The germline V gene has CDR1 SEHNR and CDR2 FQNEAQ (reference sequence). CDR3 length: 14 amino acids.

This clone was seen a few times. The rearrangement links TRBV2 to TRBJ1-2; 9 bases fit TRBD1. The CDR3 covers 14 residues. The V gene's germline CDR1 is SNHLY and CDR2 FYNNEI. J lost 4 bases, V lost 7 bases, and 7 bases had no gene match. CDR3 amino acids: CASTQGASLYGYTF. CDR3 sequence (DNA): TGTGCCAGCACACAGGGGGCTTCACTCTATGGCTACACCTTC.

Many counts were recorded for this clone. The V and J genes are TRBV5-5 and TRBJ1-5, with TRBD1 matching over 9 bases. J gave up 1 base and V 4 bases, and 3 bases lay outside the gene matches. The germline CDR1 and CDR2 sequences are SGHKS and YYEKEE (reference sequence). The CDR3 runs 15 residues. In DNA form, the CDR3 reads TGTGCCAGCAGCCGGGGACAGGGCAGCAATCAGCCCCAGCATTTT. Amino acids: CASSRGQGSNQPQHF.

The chain carries TRBV7-2 and TRBJ1-1; no firm D call. Trimming stripped 7 bases from V and 1 base from J, with 10 bases between. The V gene's germline CDR1 is SGHTA and CDR2 FQGNSA. The CDR3 is 13 residues long. CDR3 in amino acids: CASNKAANTEAFF. The CDR3, as DNA: TGTGCCAGCAATAAGGCAGCGAACACTGAAGCTTTCTTT.

This clone has at least ten counts. The chain recombines TRBV15 with TRBJ1-5; D is unresolved. The CDR3 covers 13 residues. The germline CDR1 and CDR2 sequences are LNHNV and YYDKDF (reference sequence). V was pared by 3 bases and J by 6 bases, with 9 bases between. CDR3 amino acids: CATSSNAGQPQHF. CDR3 in DNA: TGTGCCACCAGCAGCAATGCGGGTCAGCCCCAGCATTTT.

This clone appeared a few times. This sequence joins TRBV6-5 and TRBJ2-7; D unclear. The ends were cut back, 2 bases at V and 0 bases at J, with 8 bases in the middle. Germline V gene lookup returns CDR1 MNHEY and CDR2 SVGAGI. The CDR3 extends over 14 amino acids. The CDR3 reads CASSYGSPSYEQYF. In nucleotides, the CDR3 is TGTGCCAGCAGTTACGGCAGTCCCTCCTACGAGCAGTACTTC.

The CDR3 protein is CASSPPGRGRSTEAFF. DNA for the CDR3: TGTGCCAGCTCACCCCCCGGACGGGGCAGGAGCACTGAAGCTTTCTTT. The J gene is TRBJ1-1, the V gene TRBV18; D may be TRBD1 (5 bases). This CDR3 is 16 amino acids long. The ends were cut back, 3 bases at V and 4 bases at J, with 18 bases in the middle. The germline CDR1 and CDR2 sequences are KGHSH and LQKENI. Complete variable domain (other parts from reference TRBV18 and TRBJ1-1): NAGVMQNPRHLVRRRGQEARLRCSPMKGHSHVYWYRQLPEEGLKFMVYLQKENIIDESGMPKERFSAEFPKEGPSILRIQQVVRGDSAAYFCASSPPGRGRSTEAFFGQGTRLTVV.

This clone was seen only a few times. The rearrangement uses TRBV5-1 and TRBJ2-1; D possibly corresponds to TRBD1 (5 bases). Germline V CDR1 and CDR2: SGHRS, YFSETQ. CDR3 size: 15 residues. V was shortened by 2 bases and J by 5 bases, with 14 bases between the two germline ends. The CDR3: CASSLAGQEDNEQFF. As DNA, the CDR3 is TGCGCCAGCAGCTTAGCAGGGCAAGAGGACAATGAGCAGTTCTTC.

V and J are TRBV6-6 and TRBJ2-5; TRBD2 agrees at 8 bases. The CDR3 consists of 15 residues. With V trimmed by 5 bases and J by 4 bases, 9 bases remained unmatched. Germline loops: CDR1 MNHNY, CDR2 SVGAGI (reference sequence). This CDR3 is CASSAASGRGETQYF. CDR3 nucleotides: TGTGCCAGCAGTGCGGCAAGCGGGAGAGGAGAGACCCAGTACTTC.

This clone was counted between two and nine times. This chain joins TRBV11-2 and TRBJ2-2, with D maybe TRBD2 (6 bases). Germline CDR1 SGHAT, CDR2 FQNNGV. This CDR3 has 15 amino acids. Trimming took off 5 bases at V and 1 base at J, with 11 bases between the two ends. CDR3 loop: CASSPQGGNTGELFF. DNA for the CDR3: TGTGCCAGCAGCCCCCAGGGAGGGAACACCGGGGAGCTGTTTTTT.

There are a few counts of this clone. The genes are TRBV7-2 and TRBJ2-3; no definite D call. Germline assignment: CDR1 SGHTA and CDR2 FQGNSA. V lost 6 bases to trimming and J lost 0 bases, with 7 bases between them. The CDR3 runs to 13 residues. CDR3 sequence (DNA): TGTGCCAGCAGTATCGCTAGCACAGATACGCAGTATTTT. It encodes CASSIASTDTQYF.

This chain uses TRBV18 with TRBJ2-5; D is uncertain. Judging by the DNA end, TRBJ2-7 fits better; the J call may be wrong. This CDR3 is 12 amino acids long. Germline loops: CDR1 KGHSH, CDR2 LQKENI. Here the CDR3 DNA reads TGTGCCAGCTCACCCATATTGGGCGAGCAGTACTTC. It translates to CASSPILGEQYF.

This clone has just a few counts. The chain uses TRBV7-2 and TRBJ2-5, with unresolved D. Trimming pared 3 bases from V and 0 bases from J, leaving 11 bases between. CDR1 is SGHTA and CDR2 is FQGNSA in the germline V gene. The CDR3 consists of 15 residues. The CDR3 protein is CASSFSRRNQETQYF. As DNA, the CDR3 is TGTGCCAGCAGCTTCAGCCGGCGGAACCAAGAGACCCAGTACTTC.

The genes are TRBV7-2 and TRBJ2-2; no definite D call. Germline CDR1 SGHTA, CDR2 FQGNSA. The CDR3 spans 15 residues. Deletions cut 0 bases from V and 6 bases from J, with 11 bases between. In nucleotides, the CDR3 is TGTGCCAGCAGCTTAGCGCCGGCTAGTGCCGGGGAGCTGTTTTTT. Amino acid sequence: CASSLAPASAGELFF.

This clone has only a few counts. The V and J genes are TRBV6-5 and TRBJ2-3; D gene ambiguous. Germline V gives CDR1 MNHEY, CDR2 SVGAGI. The CDR3 is 14 amino acids. The V end lost 6 bases, the J end lost 4 bases, and 14 bases lay between the germline ends. Here the CDR3 reads CASRWQRAADTQYF. CDR3 nucleotide sequence: TGTGCCAGCAGGTGGCAGCGAGCAGCAGATACGCAGTATTTT.

The chain links TRBV5-1 to TRBJ2-2; 7 bases map to TRBD2. The germline V gene encodes CDR1 SGHRS and CDR2 YFSETQ. V dropped 4 bases and J dropped 3; count of bases not matched to a gene: 9. The CDR3 spans 16 residues. CDR3 coding DNA: TGCGCCAGCAGCCAGAGGGCGGGAGAGTACACCGGGGAGCTGTTTTTT. Translating it yields CASSQRAGEYTGELFF. The whole variable domain, remainder taken from reference TRBV5-1 and TRBJ2-2, is KAGVTQTPRYLIKTRGQQVTLSCSPISGHRSVSWYQQTPGQGLQFLFEYFSETQRNKGNFPGRFSGRQFSNSRSEMNVSTLELGDSALYLCASSQRAGEYTGELFFGEGSRLTVL.

The chain carries TRBV7-2 and TRBJ1-5; maybe TRBD1 (5 bases). Trimming left V 5 bases short and J 3 bases short, with 14 bases between. The CDR3 sequence is 15 residues long. The germline gives CDR1 SGHTA, CDR2 FQGNSA. CDR3 sequence: CASSPRGSYNQPQHF. As DNA, the CDR3 is TGTGCCAGCAGCCCTCGGGGCTCTTACAATCAGCCCCAGCATTTT. Full variable domain (outside the CDR3, taken from reference TRBV7-2 and TRBJ1-5): GAGVSQSPSNKVTEKGKDVELRCDPISGHTALYWYRQSLGQGLEFLIYFQGNSAPDKSGLPSDRFSAERTGGSVSTLTIQRTQQEDSAVYLCASSPRGSYNQPQHFGDGTRLSIL.

This clone was observed a few times. The chain uses TRBV5-4 and TRBJ2-1; D not resolved. Trimming stripped 9 bases from V and 5 bases from J, with 15 bases between. The CDR3 has 13 residues. In germline, CDR1 is SGHNT, CDR2 YYREEE (reference sequence). In DNA form, the CDR3 reads TGTGCCACCAAATCTTTAGGTGACAATGAGCAGTTCTTC. It encodes CATKSLGDNEQFF.